The 15 T cell receptor beta chains reported below all come from one sample, sequenced in a study of T-cell memory formation after mild COVID-19 (dated by TCRdb to the early 2020s). Library preparation used 5' RACE. Sequencing instrument: Illumina NovaSeq 6000. TCRdb reran the public reads through fastp at Q25 and MiXCR, keeping productive beta chains. Merged by CDR3 protein, the rows form single entries marked with the most common genes and DNA. This sample holds around 110,000 distinct CDR3 sequences; over 15% were observed only once. 25% to 35% of the sample comes from the top ten. The material sequenced was PBMCs or a T cell subset sorted from them (not recorded which). The origin of the receptors is an adult woman who had mild COVID-19 (a few samples of this study predate the infection). The sample titles of this study are shuffled in the database, so cell type and time point are left out; the donor was told from shared clones.

The V call is TRBV14, the J call TRBJ2-7; either TRBD1 or TRBD2 may supply D (5 bases each). Germline V CDR1 and CDR2: SGHDN, FVKESK. The CDR3 spans 13 residues. V was shortened by 3 bases and J by 7 bases, with 13 bases between the two germline ends. The CDR3 loop is CASSHRDGWEQYF. The CDR3, as DNA: TGTGCCAGCAGCCACCGGGACGGATGGGAGCAGTACTTC.

The chain employs TRBV25-1 and TRBJ2-6, with 8 bases matching TRBD1. The CDR3 is 16 amino acids. The trim removed 1 base at V and 5 bases at J, leaving 4 bases unmatched. Germline assignment: CDR1 MGHDK and CDR2 SYGVNS. The DNA of the CDR3 is TGTGCCAGCAGTGAATCCGGGACAGGACGGGCCAACGTCCTGACTTTC. It codes for CASSESGTGRANVLTF.

This clonotype has only a few counts. The chain has TRBV6-4 and TRBJ1-5, with D hard to call. This CDR3 comprises 11 residues. The germline V gene has CDR1 MRHNA and CDR2 SNTAGT. V was trimmed by 8 bases and J by 2 bases, leaving 4 bases between them. The CDR3 here is CASARNQPQHF. Written as DNA, the CDR3 is TGTGCCAGCGCCCGCAATCAGCCCCAGCATTTT.

V usage is TRBV6-5 and J usage is TRBJ2-7, with D possibly TRBD2 on 7 matching bases. The CDR3 has 15 amino acids. The germline gives CDR1 MNHEY, CDR2 SVGAGI. V was shortened by 2 bases and J by 1 base, with 12 bases between the two germline ends. Here the CDR3 reads CASSYGGARSYEQYF. The DNA of the CDR3 is TGTGCCAGCAGTTACGGGGGGGCCCGTTCCTACGAGCAGTACTTC.

The gene calls are TRBV9 and TRBJ1-2; 7 bases fit TRBD1. Trimming at V came to 4 bases and at J to 2 bases, leaving 8 bases not matched to a gene. This CDR3 region has 15 residues. Germline V lookup: CDR1 SGDLS, CDR2 YYNGEE. The CDR3 DNA follows: TGTGCCAGCAGCTTCAACAGGGGAATAAACTATGGCTACACCTTC. Translated: CASSFNRGINYGYTF.

This clonotype was seen only a few times. This chain connects TRBV6-4 to TRBJ2-3; D is ambiguous. V was shortened by 4 bases and J by 0 bases, with 5 bases between the two germline ends. This CDR3 is 13 amino acids long. The V gene's germline CDR1 is MRHNA and CDR2 SNTAGT. For the CDR3, the DNA is TGTGCCAGCAGTGTGGGGAGCACAGATACGCAGTATTTT. Amino acids: CASSVGSTDTQYF.

As for this clonotype: An end of the junction does not agree with germline; a read error may underlie this. J is TRBJ2-1 and V is TRBV7-7; possible D gene TRBD2, 6 bases. Per the germline V gene, CDR1 is SSHAT and CDR2 is FNYEAQ (reference sequence). There are 16 residues in the CDR3. CDR3 residues: CASSPVDGGGPNEQFF. CDR3 nucleotide sequence: TGTGCTAGCAGCCCCGTCGACGGGGGAGGACCCAATGAGCAGTTCTTC.

The table lists this clonotype with a few counts. The chain is built from TRBV14 and TRBJ1-2; D uncertain. This CDR3 spans 13 amino acids. CDR1 is SGHDN, CDR2 FVKESK, per germline. V was pared by 0 bases and J by 4 bases, with 6 bases between. Here the CDR3 DNA reads TGTGCCAGCAGCCAAGAATTCACCTATGGCTACACCTTC. It translates to CASSQEFTYGYTF.

This clonotype was counted a few times. V gene TRBV7-2 combines with J gene TRBJ1-1; D possibly corresponds to TRBD1 (5 bases). The V end lost 5 bases, the J end lost 4 bases, and 14 bases lay between the germline ends. Germline assignment: CDR1 SGHTA and CDR2 FQGNSA. CDR3 size: 14 residues. The CDR3 is CASSLHLQGTEAFF. DNA for the CDR3: TGTGCCAGCAGCCTTCACCTCCAGGGCACTGAAGCTTTCTTT.

The chain joins TRBV7-9 to TRBJ1-5, with D hard to call. Trimming cost V 3 bases and J 2 bases, with 5 bases left between them. The CDR3 length is 13 residues. Germline values: CDR1 SEHNR, CDR2 FQNEAQ (reference sequence). CDR3 region: CASSFYGNQPQHF. The CDR3, as DNA: TGTGCCAGCAGCTTTTACGGCAATCAGCCCCAGCATTTT.

The CDR3 loop reads CATSDLSDWGSSPNTGELFF. The CDR3 DNA follows: TGTGCCACCAGTGATTTGTCTGATTGGGGGTCCTCGCCTAACACCGGGGAGCTGTTTTTT. V usage is TRBV24-1 and J usage is TRBJ2-2; perhaps D is TRBD1 or TRBD2 (5 bases each). The CDR3 runs 20 residues. Germline V gene data show CDR1 as KGHDR and CDR2 as SFDVKD. V was cut by 0 bases and J by 2 bases, with 21 bases left in between.

V usage is TRBV7-6 and J usage is TRBJ2-3; 8 nucleotides match TRBD2. The CDR3 runs 15 residues. Germline CDR1 SGHVS, CDR2 FNYEAQ. Unmatched junction bases numbered 5, after V lost 2 bases and J lost 4 bases. Here the CDR3 reads CASSLLAGGADTQYF. The CDR3 coding sequence is TGTGCCAGCAGCTTATTGGCCGGGGGGGCAGATACGCAGTATTTT.

The J gene is TRBJ2-3, the V gene TRBV7-6; D uncertain. CDR1 is SGHVS, CDR2 FNYEAQ, per germline. The CDR3 contains 13 residues. V was cut by 8 bases and J by 1 base, with 10 bases left in between. The CDR3 sequence is CASSRSGTDTQYF. The CDR3 nucleotides read TGTGCCAGCTCTAGGTCCGGCACAGATACGCAGTATTTT.

The chain carries TRBV7-9 and TRBJ2-7; 10 bases agree with TRBD1. The CDR3 consists of 15 residues. Trimming took 5 bases from V and 1 from J; bases not matched to a gene: 5. From germline, CDR1 is SEHNR and CDR2 FQNEAQ (reference sequence). As DNA, the CDR3 is TGTGCCAGCAGCCATCGGACAGGGGGGTCCTACGAGCAGTACTTC. It is translated as CASSHRTGGSYEQYF.

This clonotype has a handful of counts. This sequence joins TRBV12-3 or TRBV12-4 and TRBJ2-1; perhaps TRBD2 as D (5 bases). Trimming took off 4 bases at V and 8 bases at J, with 12 bases between the two ends. The CDR3 length is 13 residues. The CDR3 DNA reads as TGTGCCAGCAGTTCCCTTAGCGTCTATGAGCAGTTCTTC. Protein: CASSSLSVYEQFF.